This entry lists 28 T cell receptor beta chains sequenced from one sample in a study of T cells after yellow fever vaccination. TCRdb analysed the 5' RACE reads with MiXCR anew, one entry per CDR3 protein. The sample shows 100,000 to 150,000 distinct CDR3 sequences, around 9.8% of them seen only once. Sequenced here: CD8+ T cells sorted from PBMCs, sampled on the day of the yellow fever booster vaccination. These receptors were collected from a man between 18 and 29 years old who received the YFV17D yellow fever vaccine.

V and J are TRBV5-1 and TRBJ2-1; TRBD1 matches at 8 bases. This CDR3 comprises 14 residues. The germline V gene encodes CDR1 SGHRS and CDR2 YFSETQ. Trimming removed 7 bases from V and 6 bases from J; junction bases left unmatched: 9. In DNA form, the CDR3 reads TGCGCCAGCGCTTGGACAGGGTGGACCAATGAGCAGTTCTTC. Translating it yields CASAWTGWTNEQFF.

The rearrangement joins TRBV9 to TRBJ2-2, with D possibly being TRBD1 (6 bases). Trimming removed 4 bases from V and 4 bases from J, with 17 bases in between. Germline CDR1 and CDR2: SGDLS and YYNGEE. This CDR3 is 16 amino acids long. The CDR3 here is CASSPPGQGTTGELFF. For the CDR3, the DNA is TGTGCCAGCAGCCCCCCCGGGCAGGGGACCACCGGGGAGCTGTTTTTT.

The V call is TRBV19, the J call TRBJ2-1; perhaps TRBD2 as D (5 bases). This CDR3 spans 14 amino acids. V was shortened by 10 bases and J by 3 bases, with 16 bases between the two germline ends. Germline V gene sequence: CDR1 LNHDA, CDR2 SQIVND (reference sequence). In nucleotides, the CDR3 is TGTGCCACCGCTTCTCGCGGGTACTACAATGAGCAGTTCTTC. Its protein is CATASRGYYNEQFF.

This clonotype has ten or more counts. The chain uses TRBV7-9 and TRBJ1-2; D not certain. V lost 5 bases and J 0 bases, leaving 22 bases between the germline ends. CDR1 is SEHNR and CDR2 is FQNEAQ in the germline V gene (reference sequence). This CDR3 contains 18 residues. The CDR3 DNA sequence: TGTGCCAGCAGCCCATCGGGCTTTAAACACAGAGCTAACTATGGCTACACCTTC. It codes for CASSPSGFKHRANYGYTF.

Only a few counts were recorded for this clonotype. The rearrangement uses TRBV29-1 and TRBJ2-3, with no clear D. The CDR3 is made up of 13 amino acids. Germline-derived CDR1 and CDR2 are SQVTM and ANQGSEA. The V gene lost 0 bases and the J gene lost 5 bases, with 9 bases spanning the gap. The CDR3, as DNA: TGCAGCGTTGAAGAGGGTTCCAGAGATACGCAGTATTTT. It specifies CSVEEGSRDTQYF.

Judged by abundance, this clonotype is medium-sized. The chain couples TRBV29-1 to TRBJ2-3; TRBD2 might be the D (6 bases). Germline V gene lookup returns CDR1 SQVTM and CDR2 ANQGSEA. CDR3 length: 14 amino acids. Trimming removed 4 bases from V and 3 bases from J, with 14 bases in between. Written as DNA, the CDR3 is TGCAGCGTTGGAATTAGCGGAAGGACAGATACGCAGTATTTT. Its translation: CSVGISGRTDTQYF.

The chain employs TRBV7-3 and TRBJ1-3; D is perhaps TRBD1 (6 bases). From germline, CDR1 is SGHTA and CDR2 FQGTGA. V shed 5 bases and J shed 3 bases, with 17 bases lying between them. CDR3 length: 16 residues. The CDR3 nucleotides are TGTGCCAGCAGCCTAAATCATCGGACAGTTGGAAACACCATATATTTT. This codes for CASSLNHRTVGNTIYF.

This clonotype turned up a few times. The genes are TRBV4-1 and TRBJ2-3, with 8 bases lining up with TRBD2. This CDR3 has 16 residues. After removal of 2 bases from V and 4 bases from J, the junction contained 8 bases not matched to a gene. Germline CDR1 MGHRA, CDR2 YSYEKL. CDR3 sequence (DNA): TGCGCCAGCAGCCAAACGGCGGGGGGCCAGGCAGATACGCAGTATTTT. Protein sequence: CASSQTAGGQADTQYF.

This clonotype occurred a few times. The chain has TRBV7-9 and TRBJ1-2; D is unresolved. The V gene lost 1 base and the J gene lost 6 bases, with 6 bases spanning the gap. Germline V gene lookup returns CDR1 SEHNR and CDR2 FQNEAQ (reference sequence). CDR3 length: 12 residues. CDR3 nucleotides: TGTGCCAGCAGCTTAGAACGGCATGGCTACACCTTC. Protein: CASSLERHGYTF.

For the CDR3, the DNA is TGCAGTGCTAGGGACGGGGACTCAGGTCGCACAGATACGCAGTATTTT. It yields the protein CSARDGDSGRTDTQYF. The J gene is TRBJ2-3, the V gene TRBV20-1; D might be TRBD2 (6 bases). This CDR3 region has 16 residues. The V end was cut by 3 bases, the J end by 1 base, with 17 bases between. The germline V gene encodes CDR1 DFQATT and CDR2 SNEGSKA (reference sequence).

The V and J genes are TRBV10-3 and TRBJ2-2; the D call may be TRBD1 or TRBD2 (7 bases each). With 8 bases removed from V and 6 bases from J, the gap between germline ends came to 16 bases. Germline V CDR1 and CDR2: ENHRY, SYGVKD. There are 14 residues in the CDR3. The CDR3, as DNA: TGTGCCATCGGGGGGGACAGTAGCGCCGGGGAGCTGTTTTTT. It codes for CAIGGDSSAGELFF.

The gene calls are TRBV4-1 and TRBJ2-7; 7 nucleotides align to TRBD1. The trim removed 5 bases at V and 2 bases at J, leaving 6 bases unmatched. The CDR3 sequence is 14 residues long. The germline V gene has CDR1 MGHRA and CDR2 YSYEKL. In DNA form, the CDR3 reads TGCGCCAGCAGCACCCGGACAGGCACCTACGAGCAGTACGTC. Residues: CASSTRTGTYEQYV.

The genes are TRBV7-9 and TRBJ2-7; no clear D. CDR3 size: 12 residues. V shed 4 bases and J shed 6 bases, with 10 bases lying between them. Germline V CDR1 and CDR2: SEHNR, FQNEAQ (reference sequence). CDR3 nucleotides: TGTGCCAGCAGCTCAGGAGTGTCCGAGCAGTACTTC. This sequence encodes CASSSGVSEQYF.

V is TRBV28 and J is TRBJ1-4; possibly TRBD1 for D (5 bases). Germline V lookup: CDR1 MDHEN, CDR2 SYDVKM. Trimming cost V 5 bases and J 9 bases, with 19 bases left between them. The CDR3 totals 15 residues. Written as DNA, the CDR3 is TGTGCCAGCAGTCGGCAGGGAGTCGATGGGAAAAAACTGTTTTTT. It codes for CASSRQGVDGKKLFF.

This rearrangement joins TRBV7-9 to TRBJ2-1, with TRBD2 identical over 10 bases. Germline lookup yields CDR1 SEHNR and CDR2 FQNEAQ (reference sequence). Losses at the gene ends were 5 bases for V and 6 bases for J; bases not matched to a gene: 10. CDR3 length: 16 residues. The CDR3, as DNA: TGTGCCAGCAGCACCCCCCGGGGGACTAGCGCCAATGAGCAGTTCTTC. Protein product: CASSTPRGTSANEQFF.

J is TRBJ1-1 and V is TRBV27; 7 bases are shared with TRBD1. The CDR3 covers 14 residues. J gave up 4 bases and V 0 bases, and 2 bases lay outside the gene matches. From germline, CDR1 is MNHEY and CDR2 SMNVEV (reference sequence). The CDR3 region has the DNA TGTGCCAGCAGTTTATCGCGGACAGGCACTGAAGCTTTCTTT. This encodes CASSLSRTGTEAFF.

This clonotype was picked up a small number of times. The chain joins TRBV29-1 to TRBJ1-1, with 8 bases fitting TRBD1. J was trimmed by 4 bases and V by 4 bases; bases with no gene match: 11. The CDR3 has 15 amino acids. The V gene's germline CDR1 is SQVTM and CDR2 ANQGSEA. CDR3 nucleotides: TGCAGCGTTGGGCATGCAGGGGGCGGGGGCACTGAAGCTTTCTTT. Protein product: CSVGHAGGGGTEAFF.

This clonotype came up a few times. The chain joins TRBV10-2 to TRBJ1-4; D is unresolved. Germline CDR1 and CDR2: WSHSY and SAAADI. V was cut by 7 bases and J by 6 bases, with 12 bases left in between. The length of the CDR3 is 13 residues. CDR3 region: CASNTGWDEKLFF. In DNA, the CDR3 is TGCGCCAGCAACACGGGGTGGGATGAAAAACTGTTTTTT.

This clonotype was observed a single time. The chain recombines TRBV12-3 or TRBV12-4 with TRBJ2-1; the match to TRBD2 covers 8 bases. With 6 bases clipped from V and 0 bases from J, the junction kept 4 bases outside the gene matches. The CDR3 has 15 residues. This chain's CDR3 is CASRQRGSSYNEQFF. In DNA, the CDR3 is TGTGCCAGCAGGCAGCGGGGGAGCTCCTACAATGAGCAGTTCTTC.

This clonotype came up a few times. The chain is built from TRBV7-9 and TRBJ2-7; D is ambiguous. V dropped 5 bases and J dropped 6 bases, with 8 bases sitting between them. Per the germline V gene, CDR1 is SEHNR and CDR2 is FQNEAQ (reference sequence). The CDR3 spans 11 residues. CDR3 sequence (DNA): TGTGCCAGCAGCCCCGTGGGCGAGCAGTACTTC. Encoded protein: CASSPVGEQYF. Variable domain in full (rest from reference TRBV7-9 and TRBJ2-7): DTGVSQNPRHKITKRGQNVTFRCDPISEHNRLYWYRQTLGQGPEFLTYFQNEAQLEKSRLLSDRFSAERPKGSFSTLEIQRTEQGDSAMYLCASSPVGEQYFGPGTRLTVT.

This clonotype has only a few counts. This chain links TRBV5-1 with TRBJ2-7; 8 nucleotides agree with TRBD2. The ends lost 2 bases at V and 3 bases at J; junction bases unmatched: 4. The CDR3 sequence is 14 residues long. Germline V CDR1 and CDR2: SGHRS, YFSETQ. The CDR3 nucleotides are TGCGCCAGCAGCTTTCGAACTAGCGGCTACGAGCAGTACTTC. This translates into CASSFRTSGYEQYF.

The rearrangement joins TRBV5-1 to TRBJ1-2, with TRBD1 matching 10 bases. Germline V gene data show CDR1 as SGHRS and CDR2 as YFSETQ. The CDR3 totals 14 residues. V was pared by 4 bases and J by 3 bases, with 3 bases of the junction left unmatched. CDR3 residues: CASSAGTGDYGYTF. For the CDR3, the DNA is TGCGCCAGCAGCGCCGGGACAGGGGACTATGGCTACACCTTC.

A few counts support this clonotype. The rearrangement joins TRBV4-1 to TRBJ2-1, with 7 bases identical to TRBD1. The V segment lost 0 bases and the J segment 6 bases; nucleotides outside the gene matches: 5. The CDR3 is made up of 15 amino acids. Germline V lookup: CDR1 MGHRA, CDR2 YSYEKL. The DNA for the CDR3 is TGCGCCAGCAGCCAAGATAGGGGGCCGGGCAATGAGCAGTTCTTC. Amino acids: CASSQDRGPGNEQFF.

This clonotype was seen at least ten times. The CDR3 loop is CASSLDGGDYEQYF. For the CDR3, the DNA is TGCGCCAGCAGCTTGGACGGGGGGGACTACGAGCAGTACTTC. The chain joins TRBV5-1 to TRBJ2-7; 8 nucleotides agree with TRBD2. The CDR3 runs 14 residues. CDR1 and CDR2 from the germline V gene are SGHRS and YFSETQ. V shed 0 bases, J shed 3 bases, and the junction held 2 bases outside the gene matches.

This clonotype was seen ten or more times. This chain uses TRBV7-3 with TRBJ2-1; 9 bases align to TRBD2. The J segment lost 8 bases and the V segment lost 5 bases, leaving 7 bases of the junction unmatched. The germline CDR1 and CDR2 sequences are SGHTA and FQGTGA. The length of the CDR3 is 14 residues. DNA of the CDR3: TGTGCCAGCAGCCCCGGTATAGCGGGGGATGAGCAGTTCTTC. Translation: CASSPGIAGDEQFF.

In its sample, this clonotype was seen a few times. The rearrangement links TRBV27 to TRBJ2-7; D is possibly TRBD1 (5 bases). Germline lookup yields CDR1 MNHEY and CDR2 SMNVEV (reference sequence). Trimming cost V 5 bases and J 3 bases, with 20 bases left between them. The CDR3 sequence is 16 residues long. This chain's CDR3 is CASSTSGHSFDYEQYF. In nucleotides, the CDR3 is TGTGCCAGCAGTACGTCAGGGCATTCGTTTGACTACGAGCAGTACTTC.

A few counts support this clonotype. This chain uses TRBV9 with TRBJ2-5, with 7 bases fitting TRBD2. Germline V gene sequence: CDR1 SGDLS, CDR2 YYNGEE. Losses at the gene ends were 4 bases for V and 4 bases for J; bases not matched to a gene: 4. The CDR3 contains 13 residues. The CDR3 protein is CASSPWGGETQYF. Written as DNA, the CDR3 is TGTGCCAGCAGCCCATGGGGGGGAGAGACCCAGTACTTC. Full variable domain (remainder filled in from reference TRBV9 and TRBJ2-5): DSGVTQTPKHLITATGQRVTLRCSPRSGDLSVYWYQQSLDQGLQFLIQYYNGEERAKGNILERFSAQQFPDLHSELNLSSLELGDSALYFCASSPWGGETQYFGPGTRLLVL.

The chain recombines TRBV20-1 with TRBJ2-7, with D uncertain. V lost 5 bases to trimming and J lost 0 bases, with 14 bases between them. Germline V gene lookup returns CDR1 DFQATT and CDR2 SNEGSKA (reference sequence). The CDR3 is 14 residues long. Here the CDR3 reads CSAPGPISSYEQYF. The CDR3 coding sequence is TGCAGTGCTCCTGGACCGATAAGCTCCTACGAGCAGTACTTC.